Each of the 19 T cell receptor beta chains below was sequenced from the same sample in a study of tumor and adjacent non-tumor tissue in lung cancer. The library came from three nested PCR rounds adapted from ARM-PCR protocols. Each CDR3 protein is one row after TCRdb ran MiXCR on the multiplex PCR reads. The sample records fewer than 120,000 distinct CDR3 sequences, about 87% being singletons. This sample's RNA came from whole unsorted tissue. Sequencing used lung tumor tissue. Source of these receptors: a man aged 70-80 years with non-small cell lung cancer.

About this clonotype: The junction departs from germline at one end; a sequencing error may be responsible. The chain combines TRBV4-1 with TRBJ2-3; no clear D gene. CDR3 length equals 11 residues. CDR1 is MGHRA and CDR2 is YSYEKL in the germline V gene. The DNA for the CDR3 is TGCGCCAGCAGAGGCATAGATACACAGTATTTT. Translation gives CASRGIDTQYF.

Concerning this clonotype itself: Relative to the germline gene, one junction end is altered; a read error may explain this. This chain joins TRBV6-5 and TRBJ2-7, with TRBD1 matching 9 bases. Germline V gene data show CDR1 as MNHEY and CDR2 as SVGAGI. The CDR3 contains 15 residues. This CDR3 reads CAISQDRQGVGEQYF. The CDR3 coding sequence is TGTGCCATCAGTCAAGATAGACAGGGGGTCGGCGAGCAGTACTTC.

The chain joins TRBV6-1 to TRBJ1-4, with no clear D. The CDR3 contains 12 residues. V was trimmed by 9 bases and J by 5 bases, leaving 10 bases between them. Germline CDR1 MNHNS, CDR2 SASEGT. CDR3 amino acids: CASGGRNEKLFF. In DNA form, the CDR3 reads TGTGCCAGTGGCGGCAGGAATGAAAAACTGTTTTTT.

On this clonotype: Relative to the germline gene, one junction end is altered; a read error may explain this. V and J are TRBV20-1 and TRBJ1-6, with D maybe TRBD1 (5 bases). The germline V gene has CDR1 DFQATT and CDR2 SNEGSKA (reference sequence). The CDR3 totals 15 residues. This chain's CDR3 is CSARDPGPTNSALHF. Here the CDR3 DNA reads TGCAGTGCTAGAGATCCGGGACCAACCAATTCAGCCCTCCACTTT.

Regarding this clonotype: Lacking the conserved final phenylalanine or tryptophan, this CDR3 likely reflects a read error. The rearrangement links TRBV11-3 to TRBJ1-4; D is uncertain. CDR1 and CDR2 (germline): SGHNT, YENEEA. Trimming left V 6 bases short and J 7 bases short, with 15 bases between. CDR3 length: 14 residues. The CDR3 DNA sequence: TGTGCCAGCAGTAGGGCAATCTCTGGTGAAAAACTGTTTTTG. This translates into CASSRAISGEKLFL.

Notes on this clonotype: One end of the junction is discordant with germline, which a read error may explain. V and J are TRBV11-3 and TRBJ1-1; tentatively, D is TRBD1 (6 bases). Germline-derived CDR1 and CDR2 are SGHNT and YENEEA. This CDR3 region has 13 residues. DNA of the CDR3: TGTGTCAGCAGCTCATTTCGGGACACTGAAGCTCTCTTC. It codes for CVSSSFRDTEALF.

This clonotype appeared a single time. This sequence may be a read error, since a much larger clone differs from it by one base. V gene TRBV20-1 combines with J gene TRBJ2-7, with D uncertain. Germline values: CDR1 DFQATT, CDR2 SNEGSKA (reference sequence). V was pared by 6 bases and J by 4 bases, with 10 bases between. The CDR3 has 11 amino acids. The CDR3 sequence is CSASRPYEQYF. CDR3 nucleotides: TGCAGTGCGAGCAGGCCTTACGAGCAGTACTTC.

About this clonotype: The germline gene is not matched at one end of the junction; a read error may be the cause. J is TRBJ1-2 and V is TRBV6-1; no clear D. The length of the CDR3 is 12 residues. Germline CDR1 and CDR2: MNHNS and SASEGT. The CDR3 region is CANSDHFYGYTF. As DNA, the CDR3 is TGTGCCAACAGTGACCATTTCTATGGCTACACCTTC.

As for this clonotype: The junction does not match germline at one end; this may be a read error. The genes are TRBV28 and TRBJ2-2; D assignment may be TRBD1 or TRBD2 (6 bases each). Germline V lookup: CDR1 MDHEN, CDR2 SYDVKM. CDR3 length: 15 amino acids. This CDR3 reads CASSWQGFRAGGLFF. In nucleotides, the CDR3 is TGTGCCAGCAGTTGGCAGGGGTTTAGGGCCGGGGGGCTGTTTTTT.

As concerns this clonotype: Sequence at one end of the junction differs from germline and may be a read error. J is TRBJ1-4 and V is TRBV29-1, with D perhaps TRBD1 (5 bases). The V gene's germline CDR1 is SQVTM and CDR2 ANQGSEA. There are 14 residues in the CDR3. The CDR3 spells CSAFGATTNEKLLF. DNA of the CDR3: TGCAGCGCTTTCGGGGCAACAACTAATGAAAAACTGCTTTTT.

This clonotype was counted a single time. This chain connects TRBV11-2 to TRBJ2-6; D gene unclear. The CDR3 is 15 residues long. V was pared by 3 bases and J by 4 bases, with 10 bases between. Germline CDR1 SGHAT, CDR2 FQNNGV. CDR3: CASSLIPGGANVLTF. As DNA, the CDR3 is TGTGCCAGCAGCTTGATACCTGGGGGGGCCAACGTCCTGACTTTC. The whole variable domain, filled in from reference TRBV11-2 and TRBJ2-6, reads EAGVAQSPRYKIIEKRQSVAFWCNPISGHATLYWYQQILGQGPKLLIQFQNNGVVDDSQLPKDRFSAERLKGVDSTLKIQPAKLEDSAVYLCASSLIPGGANVLTFGAGSRLTVL.

With regard to this clonotype: Its ends do not fully match the called genes, so a read error is possible. The V call is TRBV4-1, the J call TRBJ2-7, with D tentatively TRBD1 (5 bases). Germline assignment: CDR1 MGHRA and CDR2 YSYEKL. The CDR3 contains 15 residues. Here the CDR3 DNA reads TGCGCCAGCAGCCGCGGTACCGGCAGGGTGAGCGAGCAGTACTTT. It yields the protein CASSRGTGRVSEQYF.

This clonotype is labeled as medium-sized. CDR3 DNA sequence: TGTGCCAGCAGCTTAACTAGCGGGAGGGAAAATGAGCAGTTCTTC. It encodes CASSLTSGRENEQFF. This chain connects TRBV11-3 to TRBJ2-1; 13 bases align to TRBD2. This CDR3 is built from 15 residues. From germline, CDR1 is SGHNT and CDR2 YENEEA. Losses at the gene ends were 2 bases for V and 7 bases for J; bases not matched to a gene: 2.

Concerning this clonotype itself: Its ends do not fully match the called genes, so a read error is possible. The chain links TRBV4-1 to TRBJ2-1; the match to TRBD1 covers 10 bases. Germline loops: CDR1 MGHRA, CDR2 YSYEKL. This CDR3 has 17 amino acids. CDR3 protein: CASSHFSGTGVYYEQFF. As DNA, the CDR3 is TGCGCCAGCAGCCATTTCTCCGGGACAGGGGTCTACTATGAGCAGTTCTTC.

This chain connects TRBV5-5 to TRBJ2-1; D gene ambiguous. Trimming stripped 0 bases from V and 0 bases from J, with 13 bases between. The V gene's germline CDR1 is SGHKS and CDR2 YYEKEE (reference sequence). The CDR3 runs 17 residues. CDR3 amino acids: CASSLVLGASSYNEQFF. The CDR3 DNA reads as TGTGCCAGCAGCTTGGTCTTAGGTGCTAGCTCCTACAATGAGCAGTTCTTC.

In regard to this clonotype: Sequence at one end of the junction differs from germline and may be a read error. This chain links TRBV20-1 with TRBJ2-5, with D tentatively TRBD1 (7 bases). The germline V gene has CDR1 DFQATT and CDR2 SNEGSKA (reference sequence). This CDR3 comprises 14 residues. This CDR3 reads CIARGPGLKETQYF. In DNA form, the CDR3 reads TGCATTGCTAGGGGGCCGGGACTCAAAGAGACCCAGTACTTC.

The chain combines TRBV4-3 with TRBJ1-5; D call uncertain. This CDR3 is built from 14 residues. Trimming stripped 7 bases from V and 10 bases from J, with 20 bases between. Germline-derived CDR1 and CDR2 are LGHNA and YSLEER. Here the CDR3 reads CASTSRTGNEPQHF. CDR3 nucleotides: TGCGCCAGCACCAGTAGGACTGGGAACGAACCCCAGCATTTT.

This clonotype was found many times. This rearrangement joins TRBV28 to TRBJ2-7; D possibly matches TRBD1 or TRBD2 (5 bases each). The ends were cut back, 2 bases at V and 6 bases at J, with 17 bases in the middle. Germline CDR1 MDHEN, CDR2 SYDVKM. The CDR3 contains 15 residues. CDR3 DNA sequence: TGTGCCAGCAGTTTAGGCCCCAGGGAGATTAGCGAGCAGTACTTC. As protein: CASSLGPREISEQYF.

CDR3 amino acids: CVGSDAQGTREQYF. CDR3 bases: TGTGTCGGCAGTGACGCACAGGGAACAAGGGAGCAGTACTTC. The V and J genes are TRBV6-1 and TRBJ2-7, with a tentative D call TRBD1 (6 bases). Per the germline V gene, CDR1 is MNHNS and CDR2 is SASEGT. The CDR3 length is 14 residues.